This T cell receptor (beta chain) was sequenced for a study of regulatory T cells in long-lasting Graves disease. Study-level background: Persistent cases took antithyroid drugs over 5 years and stayed TSH receptor antibody positive. Findings and caveats of the study: Patients with persistent Graves' had lower TCR diversity than newly diagnosed patients. Repertoires from persistent disease leaned toward TRBV28, TRBJ1-2 and TRBJ2-5.

This clonotype has a count of ten or more. Its specificity is unknown. Investigators prepared the TCR beta libraries by applying iRepertoire HTBI primers and Arm-PCR of CDR3 regions. In TCRdb, the multiplex PCR reads were re-called with MiXCR into one record per CDR3 protein. Among 300,000 to 500,000 distinct CDR3 sequences listed, 20% were seen once. V dropped 3 bases and J dropped 2 bases, with 10 bases sitting between them. The CDR3 spans 14 residues. The germline V gene encodes CDR1 SGHAT and CDR2 FQNNGV. The time point here: persistent/refractory GD, antithyroid drugs over 5 years with positive TRAb. Researchers made the TCR library from RNA that was extracted from PBMCs. The source of the patients was an endocrinology department in Xi'an, China.

The receptor was isolated from a female donor with Graves disease. The starting material was peripheral blood mononuclear cells (PBMCs), obtained when the disease was refractory, from a patient treated with antithyroid drugs. V is TRBV11-2 and J is TRBJ2-5, with TRBD1 as a possible D gene (6 bases). The CDR3 DNA reads TGTGCCAGCAGCTTCCAGACAGGACAAGAGACCCAGTACTTC. Amino acid sequence: CASSFQTGQETQYF.